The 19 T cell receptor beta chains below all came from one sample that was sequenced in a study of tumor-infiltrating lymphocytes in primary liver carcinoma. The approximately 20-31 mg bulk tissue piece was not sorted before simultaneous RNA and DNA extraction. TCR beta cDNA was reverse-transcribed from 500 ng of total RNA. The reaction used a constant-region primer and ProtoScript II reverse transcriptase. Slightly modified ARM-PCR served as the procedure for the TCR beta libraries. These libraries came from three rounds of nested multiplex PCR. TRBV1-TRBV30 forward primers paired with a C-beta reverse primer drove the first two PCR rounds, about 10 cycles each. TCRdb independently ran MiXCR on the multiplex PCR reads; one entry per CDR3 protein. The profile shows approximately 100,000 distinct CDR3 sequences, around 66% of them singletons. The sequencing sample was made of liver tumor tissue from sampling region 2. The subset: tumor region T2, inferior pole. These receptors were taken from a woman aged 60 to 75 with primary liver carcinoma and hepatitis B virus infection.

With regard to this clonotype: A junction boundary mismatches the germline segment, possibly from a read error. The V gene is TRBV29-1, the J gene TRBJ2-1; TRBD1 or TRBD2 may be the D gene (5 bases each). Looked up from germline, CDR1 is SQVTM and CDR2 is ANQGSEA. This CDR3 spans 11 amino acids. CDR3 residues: CSVHTGVERLF. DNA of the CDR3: TGCAGCGTCCACACAGGTGTGGAGCGGCTCTTC.

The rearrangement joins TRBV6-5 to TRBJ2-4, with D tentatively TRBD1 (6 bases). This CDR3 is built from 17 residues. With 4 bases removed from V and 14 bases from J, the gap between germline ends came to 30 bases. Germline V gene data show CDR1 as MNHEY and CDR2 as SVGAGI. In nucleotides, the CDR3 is TGTGCCAGCAGTTCCCGTGGACAGACTTCAGCCAAAAACGTTGAGTACTTC. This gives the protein CASSSRGQTSAKNVEYF.

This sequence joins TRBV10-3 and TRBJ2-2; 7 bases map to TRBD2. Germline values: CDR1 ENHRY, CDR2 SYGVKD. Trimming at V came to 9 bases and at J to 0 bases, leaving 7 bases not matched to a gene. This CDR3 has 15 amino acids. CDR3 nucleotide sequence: TGTGCCATAAGGGGAGGGGAAACGAACACCGGGGAGCTGTTTTTT. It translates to CAIRGGETNTGELFF.

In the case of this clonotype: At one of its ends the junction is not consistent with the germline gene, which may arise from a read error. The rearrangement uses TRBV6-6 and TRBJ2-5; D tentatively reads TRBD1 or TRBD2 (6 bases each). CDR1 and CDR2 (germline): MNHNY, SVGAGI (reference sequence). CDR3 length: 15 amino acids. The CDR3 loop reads CTSTALGGLGETQYF. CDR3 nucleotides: TGTACCAGTACCGCCCTCGGGGGCCTCGGGGAGACCCAGTACTTC.

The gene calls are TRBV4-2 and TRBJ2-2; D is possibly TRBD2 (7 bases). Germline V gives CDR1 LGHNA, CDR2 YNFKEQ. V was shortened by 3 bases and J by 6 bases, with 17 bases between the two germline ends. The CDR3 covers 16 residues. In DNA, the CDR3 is TGTGCCAGCAGCCACTCCGGTACAGGGAGGGCCGGGGAGCTGTTTTTT. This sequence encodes CASSHSGTGRAGELFF.

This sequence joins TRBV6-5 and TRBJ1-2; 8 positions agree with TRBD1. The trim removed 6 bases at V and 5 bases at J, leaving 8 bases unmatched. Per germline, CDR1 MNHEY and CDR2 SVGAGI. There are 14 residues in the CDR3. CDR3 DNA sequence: TGTGCCAGCAGCCCGGACAGGGTGCAGTATGGCTACACCTTC. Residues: CASSPDRVQYGYTF.

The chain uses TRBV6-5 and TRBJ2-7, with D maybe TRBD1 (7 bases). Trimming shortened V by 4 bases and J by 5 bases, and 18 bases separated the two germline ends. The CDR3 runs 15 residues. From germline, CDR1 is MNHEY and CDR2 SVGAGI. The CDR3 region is CASSLGGTVRDEQYF. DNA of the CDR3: TGTGCCAGCAGTTTGGGCGGGACAGTGAGGGACGAGCAGTACTTC.

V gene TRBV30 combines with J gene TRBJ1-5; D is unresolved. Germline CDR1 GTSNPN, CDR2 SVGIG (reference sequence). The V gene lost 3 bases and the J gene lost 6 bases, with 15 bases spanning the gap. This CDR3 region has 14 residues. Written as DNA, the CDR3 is TGTGCCTGGAGCCTGGCAGCGTACAGTCAGCCCCAGCATTTT. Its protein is CAWSLAAYSQPQHF.

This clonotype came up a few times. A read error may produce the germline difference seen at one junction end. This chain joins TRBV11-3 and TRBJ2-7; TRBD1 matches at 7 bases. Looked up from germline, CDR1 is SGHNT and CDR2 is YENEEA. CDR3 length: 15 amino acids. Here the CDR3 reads CASSPGIGGNNEQYF. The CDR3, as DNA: TGTGCCAGCAGCCCCGGGATAGGGGGCAACAACGAACAGTACTTC.

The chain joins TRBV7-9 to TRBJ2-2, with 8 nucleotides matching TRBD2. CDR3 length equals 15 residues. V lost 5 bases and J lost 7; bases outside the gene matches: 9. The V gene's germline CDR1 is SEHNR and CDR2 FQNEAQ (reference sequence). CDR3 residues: CASSPGLASNGELFF. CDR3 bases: TGTGCCAGCAGCCCAGGACTAGCTAGCAACGGGGAGCTGTTTTTT.

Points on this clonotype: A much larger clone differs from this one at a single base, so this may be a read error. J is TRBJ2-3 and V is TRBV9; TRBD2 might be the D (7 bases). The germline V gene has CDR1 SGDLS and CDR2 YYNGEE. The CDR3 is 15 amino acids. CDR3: CTSSPPGGLGNTQYF. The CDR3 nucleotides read TGTACCAGCAGCCCCCCCGGGGGGCTAGGGAATACGCAGTATTTT. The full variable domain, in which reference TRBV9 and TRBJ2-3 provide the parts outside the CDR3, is DSGVTQTPKHLITATGQRVTLRCSPRSGDLSVYWYQQSLDQGLQFLIQYYNGEERAKGNILERFSAQQFPDLHSELNLSSLELGDSALYFCTSSPPGGLGNTQYFGPGTRLTVL.

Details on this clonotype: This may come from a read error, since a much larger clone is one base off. For the CDR3, the DNA is TGTGCCAGCAGCCAGGCAATTAGCGGACTCAATGAGCAGTCCTTC. Residues: CASSQAISGLNEQSF. This chain connects TRBV14 to TRBJ2-1, with D perhaps matching TRBD2 (6 bases). Germline V gene sequence: CDR1 SGHDN, CDR2 FVKESK. This CDR3 comprises 15 residues.

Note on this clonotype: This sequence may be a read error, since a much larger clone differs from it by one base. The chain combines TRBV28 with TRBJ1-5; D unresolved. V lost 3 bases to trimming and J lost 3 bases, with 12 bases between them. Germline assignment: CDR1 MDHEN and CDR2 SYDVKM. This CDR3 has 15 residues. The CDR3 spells CASSFSHGINQPQHF. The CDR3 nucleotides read TGTGCCAGCAGTTTTTCTCACGGTATCAATCAGCCCCAGCATTTT.

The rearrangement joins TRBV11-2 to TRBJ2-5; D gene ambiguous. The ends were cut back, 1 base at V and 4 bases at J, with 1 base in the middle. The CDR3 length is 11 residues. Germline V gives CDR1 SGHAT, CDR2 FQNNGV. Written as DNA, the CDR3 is TGTGCCAGCAGCTTAGCAGAGACCCAGTACTTC. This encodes CASSLAETQYF. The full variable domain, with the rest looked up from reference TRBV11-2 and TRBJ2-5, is EAGVAQSPRYKIIEKRQSVAFWCNPISGHATLYWYQQILGQGPKLLIQFQNNGVVDDSQLPKDRFSAERLKGVDSTLKIQPAKLEDSAVYLCASSLAETQYFGPGTRLLVL.

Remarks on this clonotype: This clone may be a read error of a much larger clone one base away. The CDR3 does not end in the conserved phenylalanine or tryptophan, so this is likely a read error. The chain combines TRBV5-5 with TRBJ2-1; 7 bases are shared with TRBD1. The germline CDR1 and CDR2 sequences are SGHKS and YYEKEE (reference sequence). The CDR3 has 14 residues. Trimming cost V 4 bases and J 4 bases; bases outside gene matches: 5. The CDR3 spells CASSPGQLYNEQFY. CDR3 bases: TGTGCCAGCAGCCCGGGACAGCTATACAATGAGCAGTTCTAC.

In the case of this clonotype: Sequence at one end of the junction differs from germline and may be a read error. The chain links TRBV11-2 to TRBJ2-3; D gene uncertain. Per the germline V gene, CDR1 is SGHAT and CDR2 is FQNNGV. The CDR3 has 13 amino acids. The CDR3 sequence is CASSLDQGDTQYF. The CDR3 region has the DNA TGTGCCAGCAGTTTAGATCAAGGGGATACGCAGTATTTT.

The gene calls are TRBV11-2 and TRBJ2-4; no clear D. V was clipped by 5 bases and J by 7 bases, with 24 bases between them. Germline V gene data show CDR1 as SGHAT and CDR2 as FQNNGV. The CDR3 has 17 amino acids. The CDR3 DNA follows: TGTGCCAGCAGCCCAGGCACGCTACTAAGCGTGAGGAACATTCAGTACTTC. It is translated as CASSPGTLLSVRNIQYF. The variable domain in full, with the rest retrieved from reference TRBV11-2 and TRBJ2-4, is EAGVAQSPRYKIIEKRQSVAFWCNPISGHATLYWYQQILGQGPKLLIQFQNNGVVDDSQLPKDRFSAERLKGVDSTLKIQPAKLEDSAVYLCASSPGTLLSVRNIQYFGAGTRLSVL.

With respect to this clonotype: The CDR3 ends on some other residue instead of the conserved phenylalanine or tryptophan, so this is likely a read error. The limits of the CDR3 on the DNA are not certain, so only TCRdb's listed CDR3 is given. CDR3 protein: CASSYSSGRTGYGYTL. The chain is built from TRBV6-6 and TRBJ1-2. The CDR3 totals 16 residues, both ends included. Looked up from germline, CDR1 is MNHNY and CDR2 is SVGAGI (reference sequence).

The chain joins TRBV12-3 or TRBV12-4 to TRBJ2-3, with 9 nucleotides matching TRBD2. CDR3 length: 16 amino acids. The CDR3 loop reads CISSPAASGTTDTQYF. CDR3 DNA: TGTATCAGCAGCCCAGCGGCTAGCGGGACCACAGATACGCAGTATTTT.